This TCR beta chain came from a study of CD8+CD57+ T cells in acquired aplastic anemia. This clonotype showed up many times. CDR3 and TCR beta VDJ profiling relied on a genomic DNA template. TCRdb ran MiXCR on the reads and lists one entry per CDR3 protein. The sample has 250,000 or so distinct CDR3 sequences; approximately 45% are singletons. Patients chosen for sequencing had CD8+CD57+ cells that had expanded, as shown by flow cytometry. CDR3 length equals 14 residues. Trimming pared 2 bases from V and 2 bases from J, leaving 10 bases between. The germline V gene encodes CDR1 SGHNT and CDR2 YYREEE (reference sequence).

This sequence joins TRBV5-4 and TRBJ1-1, with D possibly matching TRBD1 (5 bases). Sequencing was carried out using sorted CD4+, CD8+, or CD8+CD57+ T cells (not recorded which) from PBMCs. The clonotype originates from a human donor with aplastic anemia. The CDR3 loop reads CASSLWDYNTEAFF. DNA of the CDR3: TGTGCCAGCAGCTTATGGGACTACAACACTGAAGCTTTCTTT.